Below, 11 T cell receptor beta chains from the same sample are listed, as sequenced in a study of cytomegalovirus exposure and HLA in healthy donors. Assay: immunoSEQ multiplex PCR; the TCRdb copy retains only in-frame clones and omits some. The sample lists 150,000 to 200,000 clones, less than 85% seen once, with about a sixth in the top ten. The sequenced sample consisted of PBMCs. All receptors derive from a man between 18 and 29 years old in good health and CMV-seropositive.

The chain uses TRBV5-1 and TRBJ2-5; 8 bases fit TRBD1. The V gene's germline CDR1 is SGHRS and CDR2 YFSETQ. With V trimmed by 4 bases and J by 2 bases, 10 bases remained unmatched. CDR3 length equals 16 residues. As DNA, the CDR3 is TGCGCCAGCAGCCTCTACTTACGGGACAGGCAAGAGACCCAGTACTTC. Amino acids: CASSLYLRDRQETQYF.

This clone was counted only a few times. The chain recombines TRBV6-5 with TRBJ1-2; 9 bases map to TRBD1. The CDR3 loop spans 14 amino acids. The J segment lost 4 bases and the V segment lost 10 bases, leaving 10 bases of the junction unmatched. Germline lookup yields CDR1 MNHEY and CDR2 SVGAGI. CDR3 residues: CATRQGVDLYGYTF. The CDR3 coding sequence is TGTGCCACCCGACAGGGGGTAGATCTCTATGGCTACACCTTC.

V gene TRBV19 combines with J gene TRBJ1-5; tentative D call: TRBD1 (5 bases). Germline-derived CDR1 and CDR2 are LNHDA and SQIVND (reference sequence). CDR3 length equals 15 residues. V gave up 7 bases and J gave up 3 bases, with 16 bases separating them. The CDR3: CASTLRRGPNQPQHF. The CDR3 coding sequence is TGTGCCAGTACCCTCCGGAGGGGCCCCAATCAGCCCCAGCATTTT. Based on the CDR3 plus reference TRBV19 and TRBJ1-5, the full variable domain is DGGITQSPKYLFRKEGQNVTLSCEQNLNHDAMYWYRQDPGQGLRLIYYSQIVNDFQKGDIAEGYSVSREKKESFPLTVTSAQKNPTAFYLCASTLRRGPNQPQHFGDGTRLSIL.

The chain couples TRBV10-3 to TRBJ2-7; D possibly corresponds to TRBD1 (6 bases). This CDR3 has 15 residues. Trimming shortened V by 6 bases and J by 7 bases, and 22 bases separated the two germline ends. The V gene's germline CDR1 is ENHRY and CDR2 SYGVKD. The CDR3 DNA follows: TGTGCCATCAGGGGCCGACAGGAAAGAACAGAAGAGCAGTACTTC. Residues: CAIRGRQERTEEQYF.

This chain joins TRBV7-8 and TRBJ1-1; TRBD1 is a possible D gene (6 bases). V was trimmed by 2 bases and J by 4 bases, leaving 8 bases between them. CDR3 length equals 13 residues. Per the germline V gene, CDR1 is SGHVS and CDR2 is FQNEAQ. The CDR3 DNA sequence: TGTGCCAGCAGCTTACTAGGGGGCACTGAAGCTTTCTTT. Its translation: CASSLLGGTEAFF.

This clone was observed once. This chain joins TRBV27 and TRBJ2-5, with D unresolved. CDR1 is MNHEY and CDR2 is SMNVEV in the germline V gene (reference sequence). V gave up 2 bases and J gave up 3 bases, with 16 bases separating them. The length of the CDR3 is 16 residues. CDR3 loop: CASSLGVQVAKETQYF. The CDR3 DNA reads as TGTGCCAGCAGTTTAGGAGTTCAAGTGGCTAAAGAGACCCAGTACTTC.

The sample holds many counts of this clone. CDR3 sequence: CASSSLGGTPYNEQFF. The CDR3 DNA follows: TGTGCCAGCAGCTCACTTGGGGGGACCCCCTACAATGAGCAGTTCTTC. This sequence joins TRBV7-9 and TRBJ2-1; tentatively, D is TRBD2 (6 bases). The CDR3 loop spans 16 amino acids. The V end lost 4 bases, the J end lost 2 bases, and 15 bases lay between the germline ends. CDR1 is SEHNR, CDR2 FQNEAQ, per germline (reference sequence).

This clone appeared a single time. The genes are TRBV2 and TRBJ1-4; D ambiguous. Trimming cost V 5 bases and J 0 bases, with 10 bases left between them. The CDR3 sequence is 15 residues long. Looked up from germline, CDR1 is SNHLY and CDR2 is FYNNEI. The CDR3 region is CASSTDSATNEKLFF. CDR3 nucleotide sequence: TGTGCCAGCAGTACGGACTCTGCAACTAATGAAAAACTGTTTTTT. The whole variable domain, remainder taken from reference TRBV2 and TRBJ1-4, is EPEVTQTPSHQVTQMGQEVILRCVPISNHLYFYWYRQILGQKVEFLVSFYNNEISEKSEIFDDQFSVERPDGSNFTLKIRSTKLEDSAMYFCASSTDSATNEKLFFGSGTQLSVL.

This sequence joins TRBV7-8 and TRBJ2-7; 13 bases match TRBD2. CDR1 is SGHVS, CDR2 FQNEAQ, per germline. The CDR3 is 15 amino acids. J was trimmed by 3 bases and V by 4 bases; bases with no gene match: 3. The CDR3 loop is CASSSRTSGSYEQYF. The CDR3 DNA reads as TGTGCCAGCAGCTCCAGGACTAGCGGGAGCTACGAGCAGTACTTC. Filled out from reference TRBV7-8 and TRBJ2-7, the complete variable domain reads GAGVSQSPRYKVAKRGQDVALRCDPISGHVSLFWYQQALGQGPEFLTYFQNEAQLDKSGLPSDRFFAERPEGSVSTLKIQRTQQEDSAVYLCASSSRTSGSYEQYFGPGTRLTVT.

This clone was observed a single time. The rearrangement links TRBV6-5 to TRBJ2-6; D is uncertain. The V end lost 5 bases, the J end lost 1 base, and 6 bases lay between the germline ends. Germline assignment: CDR1 MNHEY and CDR2 SVGAGI. The CDR3 spans 14 residues. The CDR3 protein is CASSEESGANVLTF. The CDR3 region has the DNA TGTGCCAGCAGTGAGGAATCTGGGGCCAACGTCCTGACTTTC.

The V gene is TRBV5-1, the J gene TRBJ2-6, with 11 bases lining up with TRBD2. The CDR3 runs 17 residues. Germline loops: CDR1 SGHRS, CDR2 YFSETQ. Unmatched junction bases numbered 0, after V lost 1 base and J lost 0 bases. The CDR3 coding sequence is TGCGCCAGCAGCTTGACTAGCGGGAGCTCTGGGGCCAACGTCCTGACTTTC. Its translation is CASSLTSGSSGANVLTF. The complete variable domain, with remaining parts taken from reference TRBV5-1 and TRBJ2-6, reads KAGVTQTPRYLIKTRGQQVTLSCSPISGHRSVSWYQQTPGQGLQFLFEYFSETQRNKGNFPGRFSGRQFSNSRSEMNVSTLELGDSALYLCASSLTSGSSGANVLTFGAGSRLTVL.